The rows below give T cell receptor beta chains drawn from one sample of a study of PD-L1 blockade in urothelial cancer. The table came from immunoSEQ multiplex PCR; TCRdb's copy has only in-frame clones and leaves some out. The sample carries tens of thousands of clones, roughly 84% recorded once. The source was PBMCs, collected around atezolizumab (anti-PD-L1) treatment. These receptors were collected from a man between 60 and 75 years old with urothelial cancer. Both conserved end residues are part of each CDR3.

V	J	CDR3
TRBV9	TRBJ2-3	CASSGGGTDTQYF
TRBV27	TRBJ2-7	CASRPQGSSYEQYF
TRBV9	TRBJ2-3	CASSSIAGGVTQYF
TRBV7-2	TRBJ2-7	CASSWRTNSYEQYF
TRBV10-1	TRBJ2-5	CASSGPGLAGMETQYF
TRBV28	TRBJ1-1	CASTDHGRGTEAFF
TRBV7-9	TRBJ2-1	CASSLMGTSGNDEQFF
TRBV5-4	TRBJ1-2	CASSLDRVSVYGYTF
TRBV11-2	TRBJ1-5	CASSSMVTGGMPPQHF
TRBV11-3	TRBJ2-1	CASSRTGTADNEQFF
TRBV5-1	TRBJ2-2	CASSLMGTGLNTGELFF
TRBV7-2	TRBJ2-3	CASSLQGTGIADTQYF
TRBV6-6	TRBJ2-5	CASSAAGAETQYF
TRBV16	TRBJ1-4	CASSQNRPTNEKLFF
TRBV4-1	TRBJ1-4	CASSQGWGGTNEKLFF
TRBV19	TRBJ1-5	CASSTDRQKSNQPQHF
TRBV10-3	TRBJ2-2	CAISVRGQGAGGELFF
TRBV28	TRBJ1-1	CASSLPRDRSEAFF
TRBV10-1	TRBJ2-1	CASSGYPTAGDGGNEQFF
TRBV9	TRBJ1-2	CASSAGTVYGYTF
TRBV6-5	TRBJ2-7	CATWDPGPYEQYF
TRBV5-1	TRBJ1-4	CASSREGFNEKLFF
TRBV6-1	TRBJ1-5	CASSEVTGQPQHF
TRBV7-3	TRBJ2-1	CASSLVSYNEQFF
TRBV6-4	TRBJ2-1	CASSDWDRGENEQFF
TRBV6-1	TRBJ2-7	CASRTGGSSYEQYF
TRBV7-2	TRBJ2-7	CASSLGTSITGEQYF
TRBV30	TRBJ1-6	CAWTGQGRGSPLHF
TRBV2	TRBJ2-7	CASNSGTGSSYEQYF
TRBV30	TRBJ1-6	CAWGGPGFNSPLHF
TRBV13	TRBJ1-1	CASSWGTGDTEAFF
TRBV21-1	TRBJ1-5	CASSKRGRGQGAYQPQHF
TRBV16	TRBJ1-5	CASSQFFGEGSQPQHF
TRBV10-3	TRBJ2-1	CATEGMREQFF
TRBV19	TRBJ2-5	CASSPPGDQETQYF
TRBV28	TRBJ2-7	CASIGGRAGVSYEQYF
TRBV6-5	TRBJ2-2	CASSYSPREIGELFF
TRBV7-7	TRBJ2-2	CASSLGTGSTGELFF
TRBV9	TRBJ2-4	CASSVVGGIQYF
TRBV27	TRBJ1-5	CASSLIGGQGRQPQHF
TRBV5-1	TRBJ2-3	CASSLQGAGVADTQYF
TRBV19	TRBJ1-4	CASSIRRTGTNEKLFF
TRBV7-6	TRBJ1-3	CASSLFRGSGNTIYF
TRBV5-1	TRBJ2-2	CASSLSTGTPTGELFF
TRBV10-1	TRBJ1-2	CASSPSGPRLGGYTF